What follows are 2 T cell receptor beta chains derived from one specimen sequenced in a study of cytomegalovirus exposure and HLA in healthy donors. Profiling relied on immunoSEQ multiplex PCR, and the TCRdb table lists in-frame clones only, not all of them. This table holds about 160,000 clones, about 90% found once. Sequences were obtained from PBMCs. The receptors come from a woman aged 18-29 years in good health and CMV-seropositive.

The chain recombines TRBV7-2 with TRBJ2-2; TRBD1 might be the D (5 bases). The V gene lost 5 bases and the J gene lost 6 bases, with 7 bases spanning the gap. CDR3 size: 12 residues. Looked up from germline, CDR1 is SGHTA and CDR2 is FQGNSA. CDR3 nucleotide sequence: TGTGCCAGCAGCAGGGGCGCCGGGGAGCTGTTTTTT. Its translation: CASSRGAGELFF.

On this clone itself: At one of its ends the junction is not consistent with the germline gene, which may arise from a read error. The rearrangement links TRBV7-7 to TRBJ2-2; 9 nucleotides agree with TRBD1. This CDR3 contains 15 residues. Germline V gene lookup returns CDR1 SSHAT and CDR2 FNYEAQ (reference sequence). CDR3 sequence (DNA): TGTGCTAGCAGCTTACAGGGGGCTGGAACCGGGGAGCTGTTTTTT. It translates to CASSLQGAGTGELFF.